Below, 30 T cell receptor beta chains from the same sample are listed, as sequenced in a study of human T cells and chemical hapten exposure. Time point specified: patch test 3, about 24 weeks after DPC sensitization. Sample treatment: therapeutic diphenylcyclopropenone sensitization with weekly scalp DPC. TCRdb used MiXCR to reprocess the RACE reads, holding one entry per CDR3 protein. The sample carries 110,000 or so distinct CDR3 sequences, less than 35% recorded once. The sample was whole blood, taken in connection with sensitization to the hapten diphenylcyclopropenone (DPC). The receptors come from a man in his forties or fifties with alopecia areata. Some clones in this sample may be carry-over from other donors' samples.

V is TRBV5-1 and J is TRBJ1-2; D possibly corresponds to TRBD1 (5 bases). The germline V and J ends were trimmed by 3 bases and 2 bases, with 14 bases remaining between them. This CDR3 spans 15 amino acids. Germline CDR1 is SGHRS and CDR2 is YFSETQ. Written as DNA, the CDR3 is TGCGCCAGCAGCTCTTGGGGGACGCAGAACTATGGCTACACCTTC. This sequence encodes CASSSWGTQNYGYTF.

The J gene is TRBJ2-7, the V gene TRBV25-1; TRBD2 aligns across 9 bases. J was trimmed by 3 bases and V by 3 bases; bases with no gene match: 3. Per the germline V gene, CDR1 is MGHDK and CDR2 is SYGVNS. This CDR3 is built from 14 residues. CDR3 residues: CASSDSGSYYEQYF. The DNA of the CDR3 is TGTGCCAGCAGTGATAGCGGGAGTTACTACGAGCAGTACTTC.

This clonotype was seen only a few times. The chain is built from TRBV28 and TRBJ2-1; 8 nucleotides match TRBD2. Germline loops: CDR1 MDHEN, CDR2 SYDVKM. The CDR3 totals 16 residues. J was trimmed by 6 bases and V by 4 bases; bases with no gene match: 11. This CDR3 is CASSSQSGTSSNEQFF. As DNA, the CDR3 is TGTGCCAGCAGTTCCCAGTCCGGGACTAGTAGCAATGAGCAGTTCTTC.

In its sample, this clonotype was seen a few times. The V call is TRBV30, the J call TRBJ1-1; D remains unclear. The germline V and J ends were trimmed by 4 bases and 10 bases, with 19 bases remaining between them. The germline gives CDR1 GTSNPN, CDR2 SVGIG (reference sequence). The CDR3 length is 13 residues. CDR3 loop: CAWNTEGALGAFF. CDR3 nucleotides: TGTGCCTGGAACACGGAGGGCGCACTGGGAGCTTTCTTT.

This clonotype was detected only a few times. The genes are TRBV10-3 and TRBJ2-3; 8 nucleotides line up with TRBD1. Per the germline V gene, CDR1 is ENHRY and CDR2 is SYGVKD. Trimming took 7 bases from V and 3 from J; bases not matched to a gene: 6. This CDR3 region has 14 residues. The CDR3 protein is CAITSGGLTDTQYF. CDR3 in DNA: TGTGCCATCACTTCAGGGGGCTTGACAGATACGCAGTATTTT.

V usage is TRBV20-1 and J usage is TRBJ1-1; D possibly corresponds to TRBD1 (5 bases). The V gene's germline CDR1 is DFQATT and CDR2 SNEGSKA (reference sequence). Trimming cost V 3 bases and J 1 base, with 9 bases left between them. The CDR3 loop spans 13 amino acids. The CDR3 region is CSARYQGNTEAFF. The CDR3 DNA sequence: TGCAGTGCTAGGTACCAGGGGAACACTGAAGCTTTCTTT.

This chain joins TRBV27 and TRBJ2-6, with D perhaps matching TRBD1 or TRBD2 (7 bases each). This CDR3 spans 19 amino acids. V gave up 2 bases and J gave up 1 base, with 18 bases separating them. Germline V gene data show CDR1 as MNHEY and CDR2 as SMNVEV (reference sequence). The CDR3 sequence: CASSLRGQPGRSGANVLTF. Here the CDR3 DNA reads TGTGCCAGCAGTTTAAGGGGGCAGCCCGGGAGGTCTGGGGCCAACGTCCTGACTTTC.

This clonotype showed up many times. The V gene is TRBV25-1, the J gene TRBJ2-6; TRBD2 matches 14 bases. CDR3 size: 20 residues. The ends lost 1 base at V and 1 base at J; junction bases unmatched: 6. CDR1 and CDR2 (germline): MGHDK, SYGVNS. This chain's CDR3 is CASSESGTSGSFSGANVLTF. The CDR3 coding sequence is TGTGCCAGCAGTGAATCCGGGACTAGCGGGAGTTTTTCTGGGGCCAACGTCCTGACTTTC.

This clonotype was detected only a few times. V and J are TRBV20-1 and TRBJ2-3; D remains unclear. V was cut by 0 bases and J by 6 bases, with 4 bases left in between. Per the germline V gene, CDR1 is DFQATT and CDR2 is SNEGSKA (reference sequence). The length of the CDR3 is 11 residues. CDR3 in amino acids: CSARDPDTQYF. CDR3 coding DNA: TGCAGTGCTAGAGATCCGGATACGCAGTATTTT.

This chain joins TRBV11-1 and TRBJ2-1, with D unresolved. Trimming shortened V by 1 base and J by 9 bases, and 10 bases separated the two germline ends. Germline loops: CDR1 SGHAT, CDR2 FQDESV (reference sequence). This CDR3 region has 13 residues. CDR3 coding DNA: TGTGCCAGCAGCTTAGGCGTTAAGGGTGAGCAGTTCTTC. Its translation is CASSLGVKGEQFF.

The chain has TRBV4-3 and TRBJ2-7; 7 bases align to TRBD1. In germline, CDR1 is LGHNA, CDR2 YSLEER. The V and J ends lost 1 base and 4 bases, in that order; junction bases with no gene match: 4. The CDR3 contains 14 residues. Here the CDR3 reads CASSQVTGSYEQYF. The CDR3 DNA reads TGCGCCAGCAGCCAAGTGACAGGGTCATACGAGCAGTACTTC.

The CDR3 DNA follows: TGTGCCAGCTCCCCTGAGAATCAGCCCCAGCATTTT. It codes for CASSPENQPQHF. The chain uses TRBV18 and TRBJ1-5; D is ambiguous. From germline, CDR1 is KGHSH and CDR2 LQKENI. V was cut by 6 bases and J by 4 bases, with 7 bases left in between. The CDR3 runs to 12 residues.

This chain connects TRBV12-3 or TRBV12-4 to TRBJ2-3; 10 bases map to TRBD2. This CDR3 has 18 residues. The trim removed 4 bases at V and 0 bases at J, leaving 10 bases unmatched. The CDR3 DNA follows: TGTGCCAGCAGTTCTTCTAGCGGGAGCTTTACTAGCACAGATACGCAGTATTTT. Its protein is CASSSSSGSFTSTDTQYF.

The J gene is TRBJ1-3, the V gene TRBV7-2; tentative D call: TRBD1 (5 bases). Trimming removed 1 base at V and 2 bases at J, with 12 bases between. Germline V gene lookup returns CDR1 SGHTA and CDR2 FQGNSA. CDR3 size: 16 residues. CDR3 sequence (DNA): TGTGCCAGCAGCTTAGATGGGGGGTTCGCTGGAAACACCATATATTTT. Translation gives CASSLDGGFAGNTIYF.

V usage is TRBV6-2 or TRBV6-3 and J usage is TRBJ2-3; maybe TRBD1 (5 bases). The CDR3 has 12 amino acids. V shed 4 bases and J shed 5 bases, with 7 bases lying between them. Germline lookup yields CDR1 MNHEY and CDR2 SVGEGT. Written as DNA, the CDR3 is TGTGCCAGCAGTTCGACAGTAGATACGCAGTATTTT. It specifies CASSSTVDTQYF.

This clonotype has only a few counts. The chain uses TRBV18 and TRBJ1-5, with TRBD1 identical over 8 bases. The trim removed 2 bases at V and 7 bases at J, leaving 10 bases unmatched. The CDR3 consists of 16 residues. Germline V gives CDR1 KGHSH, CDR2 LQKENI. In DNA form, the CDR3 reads TGTGCCAGCTCACCAATCTTCACAGGGGGGAGGCAGCCCCAGCATTTT. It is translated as CASSPIFTGGRQPQHF.

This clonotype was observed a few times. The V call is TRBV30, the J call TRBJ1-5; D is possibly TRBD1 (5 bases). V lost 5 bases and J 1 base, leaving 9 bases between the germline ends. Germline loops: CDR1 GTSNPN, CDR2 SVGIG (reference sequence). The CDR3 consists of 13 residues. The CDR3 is CAWGGGSNQPQHF. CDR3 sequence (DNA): TGTGCCTGGGGCGGGGGGAGCAATCAGCCCCAGCATTTT.

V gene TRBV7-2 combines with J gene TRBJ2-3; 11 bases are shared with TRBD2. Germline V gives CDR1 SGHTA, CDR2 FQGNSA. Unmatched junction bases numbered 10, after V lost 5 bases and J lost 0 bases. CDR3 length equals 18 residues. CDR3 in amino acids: CASSGTSGTFRSTDTQYF. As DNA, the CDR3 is TGTGCCAGCAGCGGGACTAGCGGAACTTTTCGTAGCACAGATACGCAGTATTTT.

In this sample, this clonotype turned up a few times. The CDR3 coding sequence is TGCGCCAGCAGCCAAGGAGCCTCCGGGACAGCGACATTAGCCAAAAACATTCAGTACTTC. Protein product: CASSQGASGTATLAKNIQYF. The rearrangement uses TRBV4-3 and TRBJ2-4; 7 positions agree with TRBD1. Germline V CDR1 and CDR2: LGHNA, YSLEER. With V trimmed by 1 base and J by 0 bases, 15 bases remained unmatched. CDR3 length: 20 amino acids.

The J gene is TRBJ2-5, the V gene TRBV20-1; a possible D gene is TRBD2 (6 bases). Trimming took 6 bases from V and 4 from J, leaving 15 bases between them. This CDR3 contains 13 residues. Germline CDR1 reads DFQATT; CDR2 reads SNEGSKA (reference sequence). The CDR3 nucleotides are TGCAGTGCAACCCCCCTAGCGAGAGAGACCCAGTACTTC. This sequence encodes CSATPLARETQYF.

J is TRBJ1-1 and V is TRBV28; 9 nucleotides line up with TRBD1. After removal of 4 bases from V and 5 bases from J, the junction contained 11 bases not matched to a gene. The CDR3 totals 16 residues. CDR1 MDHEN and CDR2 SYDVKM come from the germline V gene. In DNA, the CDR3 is TGTGCCAGCAGTTCCCCGGGACAGGGAACCCCAACTGAAGCTTTCTTT. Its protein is CASSSPGQGTPTEAFF.

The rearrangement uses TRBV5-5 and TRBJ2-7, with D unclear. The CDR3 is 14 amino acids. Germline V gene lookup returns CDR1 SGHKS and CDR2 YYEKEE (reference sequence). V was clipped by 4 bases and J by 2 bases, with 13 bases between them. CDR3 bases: TGTGCCAGCAGCCCCCTGCAGCCCCCCTACGAGCAGTACGTC. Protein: CASSPLQPPYEQYV.

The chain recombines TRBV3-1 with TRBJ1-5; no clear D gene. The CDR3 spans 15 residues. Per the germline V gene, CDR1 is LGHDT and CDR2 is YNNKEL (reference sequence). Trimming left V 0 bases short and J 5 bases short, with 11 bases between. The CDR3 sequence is CASSQEHLPDQPQHF. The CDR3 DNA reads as TGTGCCAGCAGCCAAGAACACCTTCCCGATCAGCCCCAGCATTTT.

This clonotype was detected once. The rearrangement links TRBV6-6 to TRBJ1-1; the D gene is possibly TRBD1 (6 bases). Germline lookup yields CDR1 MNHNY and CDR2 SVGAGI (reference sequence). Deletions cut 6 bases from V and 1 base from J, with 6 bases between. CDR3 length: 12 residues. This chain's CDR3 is CASRQGNTEAFF. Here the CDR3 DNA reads TGTGCCAGCAGACAGGGGAACACTGAAGCTTTCTTT.

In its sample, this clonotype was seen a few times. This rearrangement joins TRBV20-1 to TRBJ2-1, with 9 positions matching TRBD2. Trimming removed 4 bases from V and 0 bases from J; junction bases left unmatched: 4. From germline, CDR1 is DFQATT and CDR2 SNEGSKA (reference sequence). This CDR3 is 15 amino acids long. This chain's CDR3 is CSAISGRSSYNEQFF. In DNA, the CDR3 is TGCAGTGCTATCAGCGGGAGGAGCTCCTACAATGAGCAGTTCTTC.

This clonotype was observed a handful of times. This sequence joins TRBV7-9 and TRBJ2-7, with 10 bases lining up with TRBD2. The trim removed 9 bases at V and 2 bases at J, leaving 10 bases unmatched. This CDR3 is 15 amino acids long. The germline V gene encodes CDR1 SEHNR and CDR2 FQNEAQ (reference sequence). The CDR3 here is CASTGLAGDPYEQYF. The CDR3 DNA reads TGTGCCAGTACGGGGCTAGCGGGGGATCCCTACGAGCAGTACTTC.

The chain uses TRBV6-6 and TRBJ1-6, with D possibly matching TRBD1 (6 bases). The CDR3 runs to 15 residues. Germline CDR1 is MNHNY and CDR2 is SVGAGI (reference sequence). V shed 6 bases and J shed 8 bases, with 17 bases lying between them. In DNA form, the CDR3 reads TGTGCCAGCAGCTACAGGGTGAGGGGGGATTCACCCCTCCACTTT. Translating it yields CASSYRVRGDSPLHF.

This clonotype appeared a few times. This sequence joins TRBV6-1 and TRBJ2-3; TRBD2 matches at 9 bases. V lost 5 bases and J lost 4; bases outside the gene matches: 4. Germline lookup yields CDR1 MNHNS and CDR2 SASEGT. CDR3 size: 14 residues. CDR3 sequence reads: CASSYSGSADTQYF. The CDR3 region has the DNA TGTGCCAGCAGTTATAGCGGGAGTGCAGATACGCAGTATTTT.

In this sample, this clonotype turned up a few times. CDR3 in amino acids: CASRGMGEGQNTQYF. CDR3 sequence (DNA): TGTGCCAGCAGGGGTATGGGGGAGGGCCAAAATACGCAGTATTTT. The chain links TRBV27 to TRBJ2-3; TRBD2 matches at 7 bases. Germline lookup yields CDR1 MNHEY and CDR2 SMNVEV (reference sequence). After removal of 6 bases from V and 7 bases from J, the junction contained 13 bases not matched to a gene. This CDR3 contains 15 residues.

The CDR3 region is CAWTRDRTTPMEKLFF. Here the CDR3 DNA reads TGTGCCTGGACTAGGGACAGGACCACCCCCATGGAAAAACTGTTTTTT. The rearrangement joins TRBV30 to TRBJ1-4; 8 bases align to TRBD1. V gave up 4 bases and J gave up 8 bases; unmatched junction bases: 15. Germline loops: CDR1 GTSNPN, CDR2 SVGIG (reference sequence). The CDR3 totals 16 residues.